The source of this T cell receptor (beta chain) is a study of blood T cell repertoires in COVID-19. The table came from immunoSEQ multiplex PCR; TCRdb's copy has only in-frame clones and leaves some out. Here the sample spans 190,000 or so clones, 65% to 90% being singletons. The length of the CDR3 is 15 residues. Germline V gene data show CDR1 as KGHSH and CDR2 as LQKENI. Germline trimming cut 4 bases from V and 10 bases from J; bases unmatched to any gene: 11. This receptor was obtained from a middle-aged man who had recovered from COVID-19. The sample comprised PBMCs or T cells enriched from blood (not recorded which). The chain is built from TRBV18 and TRBJ1-4, with 8 bases matching TRBD1. CDR3 residues: CASSLLMDREGKLFF. For the CDR3, the DNA is TGTGCCAGCTCACTCCTCATGGACAGGGAAGGAAAACTGTTTTTT.